What follows is one T cell receptor beta chain and its context. This clonotype was detected a few times. Its antigen is currently not known. The record has no base qualities; no much larger clone is one base away. These data are taken from a study of T cell repertoires in cytomegalovirus infection (dated by TCRdb to between 2018 and 2021). Describing the broader study: The peptide stimulations were aimed at well-studied HLA-B-restricted epitopes as well as recently identified HLA-C-restricted CMV epitopes, whose presentation resists viral immunomodulation. Because public TCR beta signatures pointed to carriage of CMV infection together with the matching HLA type, the HLA type of each donor mattered for the analysis. What the study reported, not specific to this receptor: Cumulative frequency of public TCR beta family members discriminated carriers of CMV infection plus the relevant HLA type in this cohort and an independent roughly 330-donor cohort. The ex vivo response was dominated by HLA-C-restricted CMV-specific TCR beta clonotypes, which also provided the single most frequent clonotype in two of eight donors.

Interpreted using the paper, the treatment or condition label stands for: in vitro stimulation with specific CMV peptide epitopes to enrich CMV-specific T cells. The listed sequencing device is Illumina HiSeq 1500. TCRdb redid the processing of the public reads, applying fastp at Q25 and MiXCR, and retained in-frame beta chains. All rows with the same CDR3 protein become a single entry with the most common DNA and genes. This sample has approximately 1,000,000 distinct CDR3 sequences in its table, and 31% of those were observed once. The ten largest clonotypes hold more than 13% of the sample. V ends up 4 bases short and J 4 bases short, with an unmatched junction base count of 4. The CDR3 spans 14 residues, from the cysteine through the phenylalanine. Kept here is only the CDR3 DNA, which spans 42 bases and is read in frame from base 1. CDR1 and CDR2 were assigned from the germline V gene (reference sequence) as MNHEY and SMNVEV.

Sample: cultured CD8+ T cells from PBMCs, taken from culture after CMV antigen stimulation. This chain joins TRBV27 to TRBJ1-2; 9 bases in between match TRBD1. The sequence was obtained from a human donor in good health (CMV status not recorded). Some clones in this sample may be carry-over from other donors' samples. The base sequence is TGTGCCAGCAGTTCCTTGGACAGGGGCTATGGCTACACCTTC. Its translation reads: CASSSLDRGYGYTF.